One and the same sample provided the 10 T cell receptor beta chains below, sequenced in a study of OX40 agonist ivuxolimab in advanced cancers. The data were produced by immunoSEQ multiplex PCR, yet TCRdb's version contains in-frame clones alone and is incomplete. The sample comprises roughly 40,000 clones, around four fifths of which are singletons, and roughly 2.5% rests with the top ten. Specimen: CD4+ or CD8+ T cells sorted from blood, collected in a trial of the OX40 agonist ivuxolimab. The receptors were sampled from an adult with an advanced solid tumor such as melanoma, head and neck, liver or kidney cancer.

The CDR3 here is CASSEVLAAYNEQFF. The CDR3 DNA follows: TGCGCCAGCAGTGAGGTTCTAGCGGCCTACAATGAGCAGTTCTTC. The chain has TRBV10-1 and TRBJ2-1; 7 bases line up with TRBD2. Germline CDR1 and CDR2: WNHNN and SYGVQD (reference sequence). The V segment lost 2 bases and the J segment 2 bases; nucleotides outside the gene matches: 3. CDR3 length equals 15 residues.

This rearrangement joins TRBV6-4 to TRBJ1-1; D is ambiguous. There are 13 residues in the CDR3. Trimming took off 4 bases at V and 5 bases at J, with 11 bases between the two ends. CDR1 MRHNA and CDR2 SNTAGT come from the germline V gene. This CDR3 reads CASSVEQWTEAFF. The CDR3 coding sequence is TGTGCCAGCAGTGTTGAACAGTGGACTGAAGCTTTCTTT.

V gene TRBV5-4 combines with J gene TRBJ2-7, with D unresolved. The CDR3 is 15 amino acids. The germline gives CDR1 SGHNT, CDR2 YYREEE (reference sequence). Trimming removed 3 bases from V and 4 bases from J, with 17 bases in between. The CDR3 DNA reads TGTGCCAGCAGCTACATGCGGCTCCCGGTATACGAGCAGTACTTC. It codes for CASSYMRLPVYEQYF.

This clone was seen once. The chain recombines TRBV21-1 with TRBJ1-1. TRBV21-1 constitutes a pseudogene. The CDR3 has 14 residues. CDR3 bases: TGTGCCAGCAGGACGGCCCCTGGGGGCACTGAAGCTTTCTTT. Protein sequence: CASRTAPGGTEAFF.

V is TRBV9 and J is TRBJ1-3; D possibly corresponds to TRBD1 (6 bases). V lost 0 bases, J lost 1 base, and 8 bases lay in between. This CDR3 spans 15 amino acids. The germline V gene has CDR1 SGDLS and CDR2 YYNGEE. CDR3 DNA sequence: TGTGCCAGCAGCGTAGGGGGGCTTTCTGGAAACACCATATATTTT. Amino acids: CASSVGGLSGNTIYF. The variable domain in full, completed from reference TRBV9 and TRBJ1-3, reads DSGVTQTPKHLITATGQRVTLRCSPRSGDLSVYWYQQSLDQGLQFLIQYYNGEERAKGNILERFSAQQFPDLHSELNLSSLELGDSALYFCASSVGGLSGNTIYFGEGSWLTVV.

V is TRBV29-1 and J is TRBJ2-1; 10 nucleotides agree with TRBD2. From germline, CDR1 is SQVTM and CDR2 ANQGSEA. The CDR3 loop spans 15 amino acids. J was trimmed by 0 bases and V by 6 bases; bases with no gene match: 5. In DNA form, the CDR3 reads TGCAGCGTCCGCGGACTAGCGGACTCCTACAATGAGCAGTTCTTC. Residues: CSVRGLADSYNEQFF.

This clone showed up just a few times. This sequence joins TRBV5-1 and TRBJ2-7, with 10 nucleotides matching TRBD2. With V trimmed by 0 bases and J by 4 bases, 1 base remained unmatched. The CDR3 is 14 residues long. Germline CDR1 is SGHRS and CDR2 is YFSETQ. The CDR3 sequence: CASSLVLAGYEQYF. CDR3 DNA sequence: TGCGCCAGCAGCTTGGTACTAGCGGGATACGAGCAGTACTTC.

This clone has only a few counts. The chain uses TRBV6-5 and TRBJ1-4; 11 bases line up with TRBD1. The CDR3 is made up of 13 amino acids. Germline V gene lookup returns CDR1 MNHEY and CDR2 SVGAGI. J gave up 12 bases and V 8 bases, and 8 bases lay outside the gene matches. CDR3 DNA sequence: TGTGCCAGCGGGACAGGGGGGCCAAGAGAACTGTTTTTT. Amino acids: CASGTGGPRELFF.

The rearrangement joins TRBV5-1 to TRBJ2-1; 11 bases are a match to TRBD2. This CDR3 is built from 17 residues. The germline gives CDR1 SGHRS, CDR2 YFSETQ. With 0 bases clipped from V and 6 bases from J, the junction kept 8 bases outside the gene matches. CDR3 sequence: CASSLGLAGYDGNEQFF. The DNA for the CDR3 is TGCGCCAGCAGCTTGGGACTAGCGGGATACGATGGCAATGAGCAGTTCTTC.

The CDR3 coding sequence is TGTGCCATCAGTCGACTAGCGGGAGTGGTTGAGCAGTTCTTC. It specifies CAISRLAGVVEQFF. V and J are TRBV10-3 and TRBJ2-1; 12 bases agree with TRBD2. The CDR3 loop spans 14 amino acids. V shed 5 bases and J 9 bases; nucleotides not matched to a gene: 5. The germline CDR1 and CDR2 sequences are ENHRY and SYGVKD.